This T cell receptor beta chain was captured in a study of T-cell reconstitution after alpha-beta-depleted transplantation in children. Findings of the study overall: The authors attributed T-cell counts and diversity one year after transplant mostly to newly produced T cells. Several hundred expanded graft clones reportedly gave rise to the alpha-beta T cells present about two months after transplant.

Unique molecular identifiers were incorporated into the prepared TCRbeta library. TCRdb redid the calling of the PCR reads with MiXCR, one entry per CDR3 protein. The table records 40,000 to 55,000 distinct CDR3 sequences, 7.5% to 10% of them present only once. CDR3 length equals 15 residues. Germline CDR1 reads LGHDT; CDR2 reads YNNKEL (reference sequence). V was trimmed by 1 base and J by 3 bases, leaving 10 bases between them. Concerning this clonotype itself: The target antigen is unknown.

The chain employs TRBV3-1 and TRBJ2-1; D perhaps matches TRBD2 (6 bases). The source is a male patient under 10 years old who had a stem cell transplant for chronic granulomatous disease, so the T cells may come from the graft donor. The sequenced sample was PBMCs, mostly from graft donor cells, obtained 60 days after TCRalphabeta/CD19-depleted stem cell transplant. CDR3 protein: CASSQGGTSYNEQFF. CDR3 nucleotide sequence: TGTGCCAGCAGCCAAGGCGGGACCAGCTACAATGAGCAGTTCTTC.